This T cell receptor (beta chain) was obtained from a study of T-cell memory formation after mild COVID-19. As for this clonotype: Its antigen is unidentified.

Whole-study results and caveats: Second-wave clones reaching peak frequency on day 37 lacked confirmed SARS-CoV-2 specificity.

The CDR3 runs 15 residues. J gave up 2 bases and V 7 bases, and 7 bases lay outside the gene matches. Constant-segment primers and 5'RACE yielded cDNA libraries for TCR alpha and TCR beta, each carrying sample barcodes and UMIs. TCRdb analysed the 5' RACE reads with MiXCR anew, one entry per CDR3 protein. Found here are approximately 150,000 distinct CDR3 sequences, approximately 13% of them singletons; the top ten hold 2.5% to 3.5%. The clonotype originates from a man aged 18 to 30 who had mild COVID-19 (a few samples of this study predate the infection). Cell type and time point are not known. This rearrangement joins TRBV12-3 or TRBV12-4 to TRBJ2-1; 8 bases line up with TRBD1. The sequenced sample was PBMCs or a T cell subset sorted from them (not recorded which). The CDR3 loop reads CASTRTGITYNEQFF. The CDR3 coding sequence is TGTGCCAGCACCCGGACAGGGATCACCTACAATGAGCAGTTCTTC.